The rows below give T cell receptor beta chains drawn from one sample of a study of blood T cell repertoires in COVID-19. TCRdb's copy holds only in-frame clones and misses some; the assay was immunoSEQ multiplex PCR. Of approximately 150,000 clones listed, 70% to 90% were seen once; the top ten hold about 5.6%. The sequencing input was peripheral blood. The receptors originated from a woman between 45 and 65 years old with COVID-19, enrolled during active disease. CDR3s include the opening cysteine and the closing phenylalanine or tryptophan.

V	J	CDR3
TRBV7-3	TRBJ2-3	CASSSGQFTDTQYF
TRBV5-6	TRBJ1-1	CASSLQGEAFF
TRBV7-9	TRBJ2-1	CASSRPPGYNEQFF
TRBV20-1	TRBJ2-3	CSARLAGQYF
TRBV13	TRBJ2-1	CASSLVGLAGGSSYNEQFF
TRBV5-6	TRBJ1-1	CASRFGGGDTEAFF
TRBV7-3	TRBJ1-6	CASSLGLKNSPLHF
TRBV6-1	TRBJ1-4	CASSEEDSSNEKLFF
TRBV6-1	TRBJ2-7	CASSEGTADYEQYF
TRBV28	TRBJ2-7	CASSSATDGTGDYEQYF
TRBV19	TRBJ1-3	CASSISGIHSGNTIYF
TRBV19	TRBJ2-1	CASSAGTSLPNEQFF
TRBV10-3	TRBJ1-2	CAMRTGRDYGYTF
TRBV25-1	TRBJ1-1	CASSDRQAEAFF
TRBV29-1	TRBJ2-1	CSVETPHRGSYNEQFF
TRBV3-1/TRBV3-2	TRBJ1-5	CASSQDAGGHQPQHF
TRBV11-3	TRBJ1-1	CASSDGTGMVWGTEAFF
TRBV4-1	TRBJ2-7	CASSQPPGYEQYF
TRBV27	TRBJ2-7	CASSFLRGQGPRDEQYF
TRBV6-5	TRBJ2-7	CASSYLTGKNEQYF
TRBV9	TRBJ1-6	CASSVLARNNSPLHF
TRBV29-1	TRBJ2-7	CSIGQDRRGFYEQYF
TRBV6-5	TRBJ2-3	CASSPGGGLADTQYF
TRBV27	TRBJ2-5	CASSSLAGGRETQYF
TRBV7-9	TRBJ2-3	CASSWLANTDTQYF
TRBV7-2	TRBJ2-1	CASSLLAGVINEQFF
TRBV9	TRBJ1-2	CASSVSSGGDYGYTF